Following are 4 T cell receptor beta chains from one sample sequenced in a study of blood T cell repertoires in COVID-19. Sequencing was performed with immunoSEQ multiplex PCR; in TCRdb, only in-frame clones are kept and a portion is missing. The repertoire holds about 200,000 clones, approximately 90% seen once, with around 5.7% in the top ten. Sequenced sample: peripheral blood. The receptor source for this set is an older man with acute or convalescent COVID-19.

This chain links TRBV5-5 with TRBJ2-1; D gene uncertain. The germline V gene has CDR1 SGHKS and CDR2 YYEKEE (reference sequence). The CDR3 has 13 residues. V lost 2 bases and J 7 bases, leaving 10 bases between the germline ends. The CDR3 sequence is CASSLPHQNEQFF. The CDR3 DNA follows: TGTGCCAGCAGCTTACCCCATCAGAATGAGCAGTTCTTC. The full variable domain, its missing parts supplied by reference TRBV5-5 and TRBJ2-1, is DAGVTQSPTHLIKTRGQQVTLRCSPISGHKSVSWYQQVLGQGPQFIFQYYEKEERGRGNFPDRFSARQFPNYSSELNVNALLLGDSALYLCASSLPHQNEQFFGPGTRLTVL.

The rearrangement uses TRBV7-9 and TRBJ2-1, with D maybe TRBD2 (6 bases). The CDR3 is 20 residues long. Trimming took 5 bases from V and 0 from J, leaving 26 bases between them. The germline V gene encodes CDR1 SEHNR and CDR2 FQNEAQ (reference sequence). As DNA, the CDR3 is TGTGCCAGCAGCACCGGGGCCCGGCTGGGACGGAGGGCCTCCTACAATGAGCAGTTCTTC. The encoded protein is CASSTGARLGRRASYNEQFF.

The chain combines TRBV10-1 with TRBJ2-7; TRBD2 agrees at 10 bases. This CDR3 is built from 17 residues. Losses at the gene ends were 6 bases for V and 4 bases for J; bases not matched to a gene: 15. Germline CDR1 WNHNN, CDR2 SYGVQD (reference sequence). For the CDR3, the DNA is TGCGCCAGCAGGGGACTAGCGAGACCCCGTTCCTGGTACGAGCAGTACGTC. It specifies CASRGLARPRSWYEQYV.

The chain recombines TRBV27 with TRBJ2-1, with D possibly being TRBD2 (5 bases). CDR1 and CDR2 (germline): MNHEY, SMNVEV (reference sequence). This CDR3 is 14 amino acids long. V was shortened by 4 bases and J by 3 bases, with 10 bases between the two germline ends. The CDR3 DNA sequence: TGTGCCAGCAGTTCAGCGGTGGGCTACAATGAGCAGTTCTTC. Its translation: CASSSAVGYNEQFF.